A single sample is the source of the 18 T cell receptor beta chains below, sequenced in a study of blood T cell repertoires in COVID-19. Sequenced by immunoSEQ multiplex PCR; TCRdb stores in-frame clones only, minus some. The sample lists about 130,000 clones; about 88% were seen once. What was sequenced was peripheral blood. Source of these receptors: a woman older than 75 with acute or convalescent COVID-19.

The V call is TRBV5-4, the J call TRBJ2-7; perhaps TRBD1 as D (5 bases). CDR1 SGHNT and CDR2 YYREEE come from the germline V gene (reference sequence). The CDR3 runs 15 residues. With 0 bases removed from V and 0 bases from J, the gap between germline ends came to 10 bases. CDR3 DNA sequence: TGTGCCAGCAGCTTGGGTGCCAGGGTCTCCTACGAGCAGTACTTC. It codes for CASSLGARVSYEQYF.

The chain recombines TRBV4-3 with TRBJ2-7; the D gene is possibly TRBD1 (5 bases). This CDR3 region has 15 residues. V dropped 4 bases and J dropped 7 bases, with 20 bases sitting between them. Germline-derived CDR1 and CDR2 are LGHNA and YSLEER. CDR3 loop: CASSRWGKPENEQYF. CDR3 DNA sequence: TGCGCCAGCAGCCGCTGGGGCAAGCCCGAGAATGAGCAGTACTTC.

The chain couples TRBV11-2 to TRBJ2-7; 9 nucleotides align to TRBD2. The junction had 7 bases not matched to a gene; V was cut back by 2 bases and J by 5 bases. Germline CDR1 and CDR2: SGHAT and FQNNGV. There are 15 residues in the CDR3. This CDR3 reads CASSLTRGTSNEQYF. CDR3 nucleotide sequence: TGTGCCAGCAGCTTAACCCGCGGGACTAGCAACGAGCAGTACTTC. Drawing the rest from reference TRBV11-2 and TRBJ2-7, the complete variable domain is EAGVAQSPRYKIIEKRQSVAFWCNPISGHATLYWYQQILGQGPKLLIQFQNNGVVDDSQLPKDRFSAERLKGVDSTLKIQPAKLEDSAVYLCASSLTRGTSNEQYFGPGTRLTVT.

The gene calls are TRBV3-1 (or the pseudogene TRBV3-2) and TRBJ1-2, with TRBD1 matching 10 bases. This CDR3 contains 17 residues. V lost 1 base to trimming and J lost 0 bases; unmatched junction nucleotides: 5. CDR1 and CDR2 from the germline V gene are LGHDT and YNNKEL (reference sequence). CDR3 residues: CASSQGGQGSPNYGYTF. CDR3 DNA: TGTGCCAGCAGCCAAGGGGGACAGGGGAGTCCTAACTATGGCTACACCTTC.

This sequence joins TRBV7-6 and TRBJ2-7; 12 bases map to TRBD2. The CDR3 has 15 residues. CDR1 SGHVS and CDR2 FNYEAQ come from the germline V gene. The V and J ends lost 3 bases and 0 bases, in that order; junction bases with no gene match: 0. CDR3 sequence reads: CASSLTSGSSYEQYF. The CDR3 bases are TGTGCCAGCAGCTTGACTAGCGGGAGCTCCTACGAGCAGTACTTC.

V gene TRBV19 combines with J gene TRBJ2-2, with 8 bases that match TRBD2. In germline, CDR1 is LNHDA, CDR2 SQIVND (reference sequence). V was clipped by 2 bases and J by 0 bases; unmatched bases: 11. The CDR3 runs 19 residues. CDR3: CASSIPPQAGEANTGELFF. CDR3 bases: TGTGCCAGTAGTATACCTCCCCAAGCGGGAGAGGCGAACACCGGGGAGCTGTTTTTT.

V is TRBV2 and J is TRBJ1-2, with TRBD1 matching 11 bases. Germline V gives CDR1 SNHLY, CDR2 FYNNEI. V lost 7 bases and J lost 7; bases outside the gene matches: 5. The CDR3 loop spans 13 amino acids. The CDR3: CASNPDRGPGYTF. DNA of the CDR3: TGTGCCAGCAATCCGGACAGGGGGCCTGGCTACACCTTC.

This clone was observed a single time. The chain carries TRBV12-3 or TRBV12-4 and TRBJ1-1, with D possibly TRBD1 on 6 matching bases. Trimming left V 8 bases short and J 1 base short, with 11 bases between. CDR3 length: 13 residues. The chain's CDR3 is CASGTGPNTEAFF. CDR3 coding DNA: TGTGCCAGCGGAACAGGGCCGAACACTGAAGCTTTCTTT.

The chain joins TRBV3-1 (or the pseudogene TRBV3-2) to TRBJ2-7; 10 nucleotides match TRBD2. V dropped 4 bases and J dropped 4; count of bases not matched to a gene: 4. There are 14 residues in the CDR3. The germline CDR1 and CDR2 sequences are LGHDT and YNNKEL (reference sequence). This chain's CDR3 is CASSLSGGSYEQYF. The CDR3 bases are TGTGCCAGCAGCCTTAGCGGGGGGTCTTACGAGCAGTACTTC.

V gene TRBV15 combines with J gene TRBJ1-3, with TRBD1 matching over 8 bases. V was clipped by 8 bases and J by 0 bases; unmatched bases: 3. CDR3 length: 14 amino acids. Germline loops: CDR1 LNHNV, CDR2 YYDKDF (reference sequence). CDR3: CATGTGLSGNTIYF. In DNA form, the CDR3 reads TGTGCCACCGGGACAGGACTCTCTGGAAACACCATATATTTT.

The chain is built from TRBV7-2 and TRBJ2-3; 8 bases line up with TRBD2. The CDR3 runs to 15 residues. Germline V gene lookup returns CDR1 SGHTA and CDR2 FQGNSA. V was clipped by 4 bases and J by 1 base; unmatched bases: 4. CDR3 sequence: CASSSQAGGTDTQYF. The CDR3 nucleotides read TGTGCCAGCAGCTCCCAAGCGGGGGGCACAGATACGCAGTATTTT.

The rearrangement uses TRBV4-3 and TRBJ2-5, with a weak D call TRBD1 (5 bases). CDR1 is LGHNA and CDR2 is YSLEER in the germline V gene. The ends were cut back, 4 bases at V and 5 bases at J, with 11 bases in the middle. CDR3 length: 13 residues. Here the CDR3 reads CASSPTDGETQYF. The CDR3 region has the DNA TGCGCCAGCAGCCCGACAGACGGGGAGACCCAGTACTTC.

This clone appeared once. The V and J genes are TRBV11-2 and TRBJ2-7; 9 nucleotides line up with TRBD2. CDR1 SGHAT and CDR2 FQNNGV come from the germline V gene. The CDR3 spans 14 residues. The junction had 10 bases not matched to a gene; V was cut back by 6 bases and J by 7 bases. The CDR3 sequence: CASRLGLAEREQYF. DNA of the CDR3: TGTGCCAGCAGGTTGGGACTAGCCGAAAGGGAGCAGTACTTC.

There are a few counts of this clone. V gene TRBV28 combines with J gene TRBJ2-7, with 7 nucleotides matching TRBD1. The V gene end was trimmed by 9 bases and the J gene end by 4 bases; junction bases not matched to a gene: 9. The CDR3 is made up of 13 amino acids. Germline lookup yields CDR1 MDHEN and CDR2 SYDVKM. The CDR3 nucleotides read TGTGCCAGTCGACAGGGAAGGAGGTACGAGCAGTACTTC. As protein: CASRQGRRYEQYF.

CDR3 sequence (DNA): TGTGCCAGTAGTATAGCCCCCGGGAGGGCCAACACCATATATTTT. Its translation is CASSIAPGRANTIYF. The rearrangement joins TRBV19 to TRBJ1-3; D gene unclear. V dropped 1 base and J dropped 7 bases, with 14 bases sitting between them. Germline V gives CDR1 LNHDA, CDR2 SQIVND (reference sequence). The CDR3 is 15 amino acids.

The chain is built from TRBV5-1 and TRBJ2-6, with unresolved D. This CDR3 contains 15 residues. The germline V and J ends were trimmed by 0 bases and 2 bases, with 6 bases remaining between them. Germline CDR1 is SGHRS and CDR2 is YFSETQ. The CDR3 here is CASSLGPAGANVLTF. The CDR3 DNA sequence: TGCGCCAGCAGCTTGGGGCCTGCTGGGGCCAACGTCCTGACTTTC.

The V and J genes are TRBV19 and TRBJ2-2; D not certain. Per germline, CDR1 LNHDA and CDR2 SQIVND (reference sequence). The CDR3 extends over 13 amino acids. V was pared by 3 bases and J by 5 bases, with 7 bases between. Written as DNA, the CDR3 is TGTGCCAGTAGTATTCGGCGGACCGGGGAGCTGTTTTTT. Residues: CASSIRRTGELFF. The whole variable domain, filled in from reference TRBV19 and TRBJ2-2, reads DGGITQSPKYLFRKEGQNVTLSCEQNLNHDAMYWYRQDPGQGLRLIYYSQIVNDFQKGDIAEGYSVSREKKESFPLTVTSAQKNPTAFYLCASSIRRTGELFFGEGSRLTVL.

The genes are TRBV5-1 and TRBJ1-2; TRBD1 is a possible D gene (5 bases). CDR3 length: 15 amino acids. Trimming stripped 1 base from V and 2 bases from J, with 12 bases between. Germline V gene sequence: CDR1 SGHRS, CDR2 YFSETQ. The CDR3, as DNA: TGCGCCAGCAGCTTGAGTCAGGGAGGGAACTATGGCTACACCTTC. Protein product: CASSLSQGGNYGYTF.